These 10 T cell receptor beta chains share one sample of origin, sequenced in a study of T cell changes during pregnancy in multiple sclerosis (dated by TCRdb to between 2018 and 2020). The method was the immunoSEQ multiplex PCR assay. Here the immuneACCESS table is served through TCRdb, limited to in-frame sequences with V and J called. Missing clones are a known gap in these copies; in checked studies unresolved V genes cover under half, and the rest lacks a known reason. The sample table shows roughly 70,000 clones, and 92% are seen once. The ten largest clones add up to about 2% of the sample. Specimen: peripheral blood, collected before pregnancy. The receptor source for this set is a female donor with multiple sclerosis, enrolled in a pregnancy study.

The CDR3 region is CASSLWSAGPSTDTQYF. The CDR3 nucleotides are TGTGCCAGCAGCCTCTGGAGTGCGGGACCAAGCACAGATACGCAGTATTTT. The chain joins TRBV5-4 to TRBJ2-3; a possible D gene is TRBD2 (6 bases). V lost 4 bases, J lost 0 bases, and 18 bases lay in between. CDR3 length: 17 amino acids. CDR1 SGHNT and CDR2 YYREEE come from the germline V gene (reference sequence).

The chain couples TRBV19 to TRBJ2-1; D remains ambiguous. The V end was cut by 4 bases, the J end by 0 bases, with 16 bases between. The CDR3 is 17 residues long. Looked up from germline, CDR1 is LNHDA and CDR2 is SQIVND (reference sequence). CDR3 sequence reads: CASSTLRISGSYNEQFF. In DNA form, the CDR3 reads TGTGCCAGTAGTACCCTGCGCATCTCAGGCTCCTACAATGAGCAGTTCTTC.

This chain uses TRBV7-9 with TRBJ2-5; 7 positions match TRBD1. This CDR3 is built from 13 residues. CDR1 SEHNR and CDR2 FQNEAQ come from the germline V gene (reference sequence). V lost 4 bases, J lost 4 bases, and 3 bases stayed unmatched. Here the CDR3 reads CASSSGQRETQYF. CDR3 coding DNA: TGTGCCAGCAGCTCGGGACAGCGAGAGACCCAGTACTTC.

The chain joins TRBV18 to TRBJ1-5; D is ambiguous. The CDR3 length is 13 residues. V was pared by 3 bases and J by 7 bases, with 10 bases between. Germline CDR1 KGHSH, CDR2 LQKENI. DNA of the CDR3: TGTGCCAGCTCACCGCAGTCGCAGCAGCCCCAGCATTTT. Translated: CASSPQSQQPQHF.

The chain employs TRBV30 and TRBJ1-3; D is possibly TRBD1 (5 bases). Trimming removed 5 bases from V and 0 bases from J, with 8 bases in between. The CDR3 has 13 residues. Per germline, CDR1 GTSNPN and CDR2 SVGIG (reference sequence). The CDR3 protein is CAWGAISGNTIYF. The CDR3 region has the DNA TGTGCCTGGGGGGCAATCTCTGGAAACACCATATATTTT.

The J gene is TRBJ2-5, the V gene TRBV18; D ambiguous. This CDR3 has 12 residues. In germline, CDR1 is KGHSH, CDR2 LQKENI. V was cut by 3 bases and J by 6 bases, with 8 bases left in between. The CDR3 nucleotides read TGTGCCAGCTCACCGTTGGGCCAGACCCAGTACTTC. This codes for CASSPLGQTQYF.

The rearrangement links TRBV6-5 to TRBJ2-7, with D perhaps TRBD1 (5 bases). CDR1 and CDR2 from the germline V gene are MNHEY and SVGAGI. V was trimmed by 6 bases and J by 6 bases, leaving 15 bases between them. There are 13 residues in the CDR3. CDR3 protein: CASRGPLGIEQYF. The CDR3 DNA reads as TGTGCCAGCAGGGGGCCCCTAGGGATCGAGCAGTACTTC.

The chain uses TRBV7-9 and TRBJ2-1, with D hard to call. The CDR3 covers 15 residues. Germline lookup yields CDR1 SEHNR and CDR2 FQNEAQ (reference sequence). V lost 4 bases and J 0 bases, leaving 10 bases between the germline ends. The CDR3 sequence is CASSSTPGSYNEQFF. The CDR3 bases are TGTGCCAGCAGCTCAACTCCCGGCTCCTACAATGAGCAGTTCTTC.

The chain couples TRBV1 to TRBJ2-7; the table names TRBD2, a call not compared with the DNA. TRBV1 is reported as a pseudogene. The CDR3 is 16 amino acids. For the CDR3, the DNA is TGCACCAGCAGCCAAGATCAGCGGGAGATATCCTACGAGCAGTACTTC. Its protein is CTSSQDQREISYEQYF.

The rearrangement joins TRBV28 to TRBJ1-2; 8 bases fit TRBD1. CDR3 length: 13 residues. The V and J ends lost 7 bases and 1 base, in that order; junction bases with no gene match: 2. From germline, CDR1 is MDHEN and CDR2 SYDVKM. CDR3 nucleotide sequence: TGTGCCAGCAAGGACAGGGTTAACTATGGCTACACCTTC. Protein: CASKDRVNYGYTF.